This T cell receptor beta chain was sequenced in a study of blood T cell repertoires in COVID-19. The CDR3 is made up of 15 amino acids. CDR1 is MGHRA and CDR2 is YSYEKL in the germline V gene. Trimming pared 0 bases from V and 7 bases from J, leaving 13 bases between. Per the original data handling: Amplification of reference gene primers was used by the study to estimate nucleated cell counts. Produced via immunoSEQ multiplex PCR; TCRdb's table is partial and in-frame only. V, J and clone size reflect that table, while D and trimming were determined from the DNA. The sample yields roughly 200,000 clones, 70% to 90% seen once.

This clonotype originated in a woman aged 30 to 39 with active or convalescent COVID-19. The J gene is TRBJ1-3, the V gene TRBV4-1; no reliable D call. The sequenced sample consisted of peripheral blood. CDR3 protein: CASSQERDLENTIYF. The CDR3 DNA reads TGCGCCAGCAGCCAAGAGAGGGATTTGGAGAACACCATATATTTT.